This TCR beta chain came from a study of CD8 T cells in ankylosing spondylitis. Library preparation for TCR beta used quantitative 5'-RACE with molecular barcodes. One entry per CDR3 protein, called by TCRdb with MiXCR from the 5' RACE reads. This sample yields tens of thousands of distinct CDR3 sequences, of which less than 4% are seen a single time; 2.5% to 3.5% belongs to the top ten. There are many counts of this clonotype. Antigen: not known. Study observations and caveats: The study identified a TCR beta motif of roughly eight highly homologous variants that appeared characteristic of ankylosing spondylitis blood. Reactive arthritis synovial fluid and blood previously showed some of these motif variants. Within peripheral blood, clones linked to disease were CD8+ and relatively rare.

Trimming shortened V by 3 bases and J by 6 bases, and 4 bases separated the two germline ends. This CDR3 is 11 amino acids long. Germline values: CDR1 SGDLS, CDR2 YYNGEE. Sequencing was done on a sample of blood, either unsorted or a sorted T cell fraction (not recorded which). V and J are TRBV9 and TRBJ2-1; D ambiguous. This sequence was found in a male donor with ankylosing spondylitis or in good health (not recorded which). DNA of the CDR3: TGTGCCAGCAGCGCTTCCAATGAGCAGTTCTTC. Translating it yields CASSASNEQFF.